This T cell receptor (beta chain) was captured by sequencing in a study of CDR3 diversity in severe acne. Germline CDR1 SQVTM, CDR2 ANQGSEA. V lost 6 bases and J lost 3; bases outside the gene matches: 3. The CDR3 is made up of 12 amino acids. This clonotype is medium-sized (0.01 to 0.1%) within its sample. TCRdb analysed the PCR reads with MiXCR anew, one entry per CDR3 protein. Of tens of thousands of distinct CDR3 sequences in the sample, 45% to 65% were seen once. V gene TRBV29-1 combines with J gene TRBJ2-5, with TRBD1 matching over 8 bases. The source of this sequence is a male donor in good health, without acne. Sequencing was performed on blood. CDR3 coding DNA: TGCAGCGTCCAACAGGGGGAAGAGACCCAGTACTTC. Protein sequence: CSVQQGEETQYF.